The 27 T cell receptor beta chains presented below share a single source sample, sequenced in a study of shared clonotypes between healthy human individuals. The table came from immunoSEQ multiplex PCR; TCRdb's copy has only in-frame clones and leaves some out. Among approximately 720,000 clones listed, about 78% were seen once. Sequenced material: memory CD4+ T cells sorted from blood. Subset noted: CD45RA-negative fraction. These receptors originate from a woman in her thirties in good health.

The rearrangement joins TRBV30 to TRBJ1-6; D is ambiguous. The CDR3 consists of 11 residues. Trimming stripped 5 bases from V and 5 bases from J, with 4 bases between. Germline V CDR1 and CDR2: GTSNPN, SVGIG (reference sequence). The CDR3 protein is CAWDHNSPLHF. In nucleotides, the CDR3 is TGTGCCTGGGACCATAATTCACCCCTCCACTTT. Filled out from reference TRBV30 and TRBJ1-6, the complete variable domain reads SQTIHQWPATLVQPVGSPLSLECTVEGTSNPNLYWYRQAAGRGLQLLFYSVGIGQISSEVPQNLSASRPQDRQFILSSKKLLLSDSGFYLCAWDHNSPLHFGNGTRLTVT.

This chain joins TRBV2 and TRBJ1-1; TRBD1 matches at 8 bases. Germline-derived CDR1 and CDR2 are SNHLY and FYNNEI. The CDR3 runs 12 residues. Trimming cost V 5 bases and J 8 bases; bases outside gene matches: 4. The CDR3 coding sequence is TGTGCCAGCAGTATGGACAGGGTGGAAGCTTTCTTT. Translated, it gives CASSMDRVEAFF.

This clone was detected a few times. The genes are TRBV5-4 and TRBJ1-1; tentatively, D is TRBD1 (5 bases). This CDR3 spans 13 amino acids. Between the trimmed V and J ends, which lost 3 bases and 6 bases, there was a span of 12 bases. The V gene's germline CDR1 is SGHNT and CDR2 YYREEE (reference sequence). CDR3 in amino acids: CASSWGRDSEAFF. Written as DNA, the CDR3 is TGTGCCAGCAGCTGGGGCAGAGACTCTGAAGCTTTCTTT.

The chain joins TRBV27 to TRBJ2-6; D unclear. Trimming stripped 1 base from V and 0 bases from J, with 4 bases between. CDR3 size: 15 residues. The germline V gene has CDR1 MNHEY and CDR2 SMNVEV (reference sequence). The DNA of the CDR3 is TGTGCCAGCAGTTTATTTTACTCTGGGGCCAACGTCCTGACTTTC. Encoded protein: CASSLFYSGANVLTF.

The chain joins TRBV18 to TRBJ2-6, with 7 bases fitting TRBD1. Germline V gene sequence: CDR1 KGHSH, CDR2 LQKENI. This CDR3 has 17 amino acids. J was trimmed by 2 bases and V by 4 bases; bases with no gene match: 8. The CDR3 here is CASSRESTGAGANVLTF. DNA for the CDR3: TGTGCCAGCTCACGGGAAAGCACAGGGGCTGGGGCCAACGTCCTGACTTTC.

The V gene is TRBV11-2, the J gene TRBJ1-1; 9 bases match TRBD1. Losses at the gene ends were 6 bases for V and 7 bases for J; bases not matched to a gene: 18. CDR1 is SGHAT, CDR2 FQNNGV, per germline. The CDR3 is made up of 17 amino acids. The CDR3 coding sequence is TGTGCCAGCAGTCAAACCGCCGAGACAGGGGGTATGAGTGAAGCTTTCTTT. This sequence encodes CASSQTAETGGMSEAFF.

This chain links TRBV6-1 with TRBJ1-5; D remains unclear. V was trimmed by 6 bases and J by 0 bases, leaving 9 bases between them. Germline CDR1 MNHNS, CDR2 SASEGT. CDR3 length: 14 amino acids. CDR3 region: CASSSRLSNQPQHF. CDR3 nucleotide sequence: TGTGCCAGCAGCTCTCGCCTTAGCAATCAGCCCCAGCATTTT.

J is TRBJ2-7 and V is TRBV7-9; D possibly uses TRBD1 or TRBD2 (6 bases each). The CDR3 spans 15 residues. CDR1 and CDR2 (germline): SEHNR, FQNEAQ (reference sequence). Trimming removed 4 bases from V and 2 bases from J, with 15 bases in between. The CDR3 spells CASSSGGGSAYEQYF. In nucleotides, the CDR3 is TGTGCCAGCAGCTCCGGGGGCGGTTCAGCCTACGAGCAGTACTTC.

The gene calls are TRBV10-3 and TRBJ2-1, with D perhaps TRBD1 (6 bases). Germline assignment: CDR1 ENHRY and CDR2 SYGVKD. There are 14 residues in the CDR3. The V end lost 5 bases, the J end lost 0 bases, and 8 bases lay between the germline ends. The DNA for the CDR3 is TGTGCCATCAGTTCGACAGGCTCCTACAATGAGCAGTTCTTC. Encoded protein: CAISSTGSYNEQFF.

CDR3 loop: CASSFSVDTEAFF. CDR3 bases: TGTGCCAGCAGCTTTTCGGTAGACACTGAAGCTTTCTTT. The V and J genes are TRBV5-4 and TRBJ1-1, with D unresolved. V lost 2 bases and J 3 bases, leaving 8 bases between the germline ends. Looked up from germline, CDR1 is SGHNT and CDR2 is YYREEE (reference sequence). The CDR3 has 13 amino acids.

This clone was found many times. The chain is built from TRBV4-1 and TRBJ2-1, with D hard to call. This CDR3 contains 14 residues. The germline V gene encodes CDR1 MGHRA and CDR2 YSYEKL. V lost 0 bases, J lost 4 bases, and 7 bases lay in between. CDR3 bases: TGCGCCAGCAGCCAAGATCGATCTTACAATGAGCAGTTCTTC. Translation gives CASSQDRSYNEQFF.

The V gene is TRBV5-8, the J gene TRBJ1-2; D not resolved. The V end was cut by 1 base, the J end by 1 base, with 11 bases between. The CDR3 runs 15 residues. CDR1 is SGHTS and CDR2 is YDEGEE in the germline V gene. The CDR3 DNA follows: TGTGCCAGCAGCTTGAGGTCAGGATTTAACTATGGCTACACCTTC. Translated: CASSLRSGFNYGYTF.

The chain combines TRBV6-1 with TRBJ1-5, with D unclear. The germline gives CDR1 MNHNS, CDR2 SASEGT. V lost 4 bases, J lost 3 bases, and 10 bases lay in between. This CDR3 comprises 14 residues. This chain's CDR3 is CASSGVPDNQPQHF. In nucleotides, the CDR3 is TGTGCCAGCAGTGGAGTCCCGGACAATCAGCCCCAGCATTTT.

In its sample, this clone was seen many times. The chain uses TRBV28 and TRBJ2-7; no reliable D call. The germline V gene encodes CDR1 MDHEN and CDR2 SYDVKM. The V and J ends lost 6 bases and 2 bases respectively, with 8 bases between them. The CDR3 is 12 residues long. CDR3 region: CASSTGPYEQYF. CDR3 in DNA: TGTGCCAGCAGCACCGGGCCCTACGAGCAGTACTTC. Together with reference TRBV28 and TRBJ2-7, the CDR3 gives the full variable domain: DVKVTQSSRYLVKRTGEKVFLECVQDMDHENMFWYRQDPGLGLRLIYFSYDVKMKEKGDIPEGYSVSREKKERFSLILESASTNQTSMYLCASSTGPYEQYFGPGTRLTVT.

This chain connects TRBV7-9 to TRBJ2-1, with 11 bases fitting TRBD1. Per germline, CDR1 SEHNR and CDR2 FQNEAQ (reference sequence). The CDR3 spans 15 residues. V gave up 4 bases and J gave up 6 bases; unmatched junction bases: 5. CDR3: CASSSGQGAANEQFF. The DNA of the CDR3 is TGTGCCAGCAGCTCTGGACAGGGGGCTGCCAATGAGCAGTTCTTC.

This clone has a handful of counts. The V and J genes are TRBV19 and TRBJ2-1, with D unclear. The V end lost 3 bases, the J end lost 7 bases, and 10 bases lay between the germline ends. The CDR3 has 13 amino acids. CDR1 and CDR2 from the germline V gene are LNHDA and SQIVND (reference sequence). CDR3 DNA sequence: TGTGCCAGTAGTATCGTTGGAACTAATGAGCAGTTCTTC. Translated: CASSIVGTNEQFF.

This clone occurred many times. The chain couples TRBV6-5 to TRBJ1-2; perhaps TRBD1 as D (5 bases). CDR1 is MNHEY, CDR2 SVGAGI, per germline. The CDR3 is 13 residues long. Trimming pared 6 bases from V and 4 bases from J, leaving 12 bases between. The CDR3 loop reads CASSAGTPYGYTF. CDR3 DNA sequence: TGTGCCAGCAGCGCCGGGACCCCCTATGGCTACACCTTC.

The genes are TRBV30 and TRBJ2-7; D gene ambiguous. From germline, CDR1 is GTSNPN and CDR2 SVGIG (reference sequence). V was clipped by 0 bases and J by 4 bases, with 10 bases between them. The CDR3 runs 13 residues. Written as DNA, the CDR3 is TGTGCCTGGAGTGTTGGCAAAGATTACGAGCAGTACTTC. It translates to CAWSVGKDYEQYF.

The rearrangement uses TRBV14 and TRBJ2-1; TRBD1 matches 9 bases. The junction had 11 bases not matched to a gene; V was cut back by 3 bases and J by 8 bases. The CDR3 has 16 residues. Germline CDR1 SGHDN, CDR2 FVKESK. This chain's CDR3 is CASSQVLGQGNYEQFF. The CDR3 DNA follows: TGTGCCAGCAGCCAGGTCCTAGGACAGGGGAACTATGAGCAGTTCTTC.

This chain links TRBV5-1 with TRBJ2-3; a weak D match, TRBD2 (6 bases). This CDR3 comprises 18 residues. The V gene lost 3 bases and the J gene lost 6 bases, with 26 bases spanning the gap. Germline lookup yields CDR1 SGHRS and CDR2 YFSETQ. This CDR3 is CASSWTHGTAGSRDTQYF. CDR3 coding DNA: TGCGCCAGCAGCTGGACCCACGGGACTGCCGGGAGTAGGGATACGCAGTATTTT.

J is TRBJ2-2 and V is TRBV7-8; D might be TRBD1 (6 bases). The germline V gene encodes CDR1 SGHVS and CDR2 FQNEAQ. CDR3 length: 14 amino acids. V was pared by 8 bases and J by 4 bases, with 14 bases between. The CDR3 protein is CASRWDIRTGELFF. The CDR3 DNA reads as TGTGCCAGCCGATGGGACATCCGCACCGGGGAGCTGTTTTTT.

The chain has TRBV27 and TRBJ1-2; D ambiguous. Trimming pared 3 bases from V and 4 bases from J, leaving 12 bases between. Germline CDR1 reads MNHEY; CDR2 reads SMNVEV (reference sequence). The CDR3 runs to 14 residues. CDR3 in amino acids: CASSLSPGSYGYTF. The DNA of the CDR3 is TGTGCCAGCAGTTTGTCTCCCGGGAGCTATGGCTACACCTTC.

The V call is TRBV5-6, the J call TRBJ2-1; TRBD2 matches at 7 bases. V lost 3 bases to trimming and J lost 0 bases; unmatched junction nucleotides: 9. Germline assignment: CDR1 SGHDT and CDR2 YYEEEE. This CDR3 comprises 17 residues. The CDR3 DNA is TGTGCCAGCAGCTCCCTCGGCGGGAGCAGCTCCTACAATGAGCAGTTCTTC. It is translated as CASSSLGGSSSYNEQFF. The whole variable domain, filled in from reference TRBV5-6 and TRBJ2-1, reads DAGVTQSPTHLIKTRGQQVTLRCSPKSGHDTVSWYQQALGQGPQFIFQYYEEEERQRGNFPDRFSGHQFPNYSSELNVNALLLGDSALYLCASSSLGGSSSYNEQFFGPGTRLTVL.

In this sample, this clone turned up once. V gene TRBV4-1 combines with J gene TRBJ2-5; a weak D match, TRBD2 (6 bases). Trimming removed 4 bases from V and 2 bases from J, with 8 bases in between. The germline gives CDR1 MGHRA, CDR2 YSYEKL. The CDR3 is made up of 13 amino acids. The CDR3, as DNA: TGCGCCAGCAGCCTTCGGGGGCAAGAGACCCAGTACTTC. It encodes CASSLRGQETQYF.

The J gene is TRBJ1-2, the V gene TRBV5-6; TRBD1 matches 9 bases. Trimming removed 4 bases from V and 4 bases from J; junction bases left unmatched: 11. The CDR3 spans 16 residues. Germline CDR1 is SGHDT and CDR2 is YYEEEE. Here the CDR3 reads CASSPGQGRLGYGYTF. As DNA, the CDR3 is TGTGCCAGCAGCCCCGGACAGGGGAGGTTAGGCTATGGCTACACCTTC. The full variable domain, completed using reference TRBV5-6 and TRBJ1-2, is DAGVTQSPTHLIKTRGQQVTLRCSPKSGHDTVSWYQQALGQGPQFIFQYYEEEERQRGNFPDRFSGHQFPNYSSELNVNALLLGDSALYLCASSPGQGRLGYGYTFGSGTRLTVV.

V gene TRBV7-9 combines with J gene TRBJ2-1; 11 bases fit TRBD2. CDR1 and CDR2 from the germline V gene are SEHNR and FQNEAQ (reference sequence). The CDR3 has 14 residues. The ends lost 3 bases at V and 9 bases at J; junction bases unmatched: 4. CDR3: CASSFSGRAGEQFF. Written as DNA, the CDR3 is TGTGCCAGCAGCTTTAGCGGGAGGGCCGGTGAGCAGTTCTTC.

This clone was counted between two and nine times. The chain joins TRBV7-8 to TRBJ2-7; D is uncertain. CDR1 and CDR2 (germline): SGHVS, FQNEAQ. The CDR3 has 13 residues. Trimming shortened V by 2 bases and J by 6 bases, and 11 bases separated the two germline ends. The CDR3 reads CASSLTLRVEQYF. CDR3 nucleotide sequence: TGTGCCAGCAGCTTAACGCTACGGGTCGAGCAGTACTTC.